This record looks at one T cell receptor beta chain sequence and its context. Germline lookup yields CDR1 LGHNA and CDR2 YSLEER. V trimming: 4 bases; J trimming: 4 bases; junction bases outside the gene matches: 5. The length of the CDR3 is 14 residues. This specimen belongs to a study of CD8 T cells in Susac syndrome. TCR beta sequences were obtained from blood CD8+ and CD4+ T cells. Controls were healthy donors (matched for age and sex). RNA, at roughly 0.45 to 1 ug, was reverse transcribed with random hexamers. A multiplex approach, immunoSEQ multiplex PCR, amplified TCR beta CDR3 across 54 Vbeta and 13 Jbeta. A single record per CDR3 protein comes from TCRdb applying MiXCR to the immunoSEQ multiplex PCR reads. This sample has roughly 190,000 distinct CDR3 sequences, with about 93% found just once.

The source is a human donor in good health. This chain uses TRBV4-3 with TRBJ1-2; 8 nucleotides line up with TRBD1. Source material: CD4+ T cells from PBMCs. CDR3: CASSPDRGLYGYTF. In DNA form, the CDR3 reads TGCGCCAGCAGCCCCGACAGGGGCCTCTATGGCTACACCTTC.